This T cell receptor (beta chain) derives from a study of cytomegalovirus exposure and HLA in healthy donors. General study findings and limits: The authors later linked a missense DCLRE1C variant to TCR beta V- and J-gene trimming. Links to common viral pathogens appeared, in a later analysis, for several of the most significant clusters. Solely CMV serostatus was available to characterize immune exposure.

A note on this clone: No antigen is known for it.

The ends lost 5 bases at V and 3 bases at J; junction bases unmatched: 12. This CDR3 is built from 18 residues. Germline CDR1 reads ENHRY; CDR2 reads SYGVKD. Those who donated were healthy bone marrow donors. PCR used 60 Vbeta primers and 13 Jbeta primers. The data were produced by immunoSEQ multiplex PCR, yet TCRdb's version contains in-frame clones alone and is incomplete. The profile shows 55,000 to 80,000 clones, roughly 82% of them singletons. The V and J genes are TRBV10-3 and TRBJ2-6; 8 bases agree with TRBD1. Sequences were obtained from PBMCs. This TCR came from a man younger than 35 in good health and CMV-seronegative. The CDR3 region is CAISPRTGLVGGANVLTF. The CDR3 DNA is TGTGCCATCAGTCCCCGGACAGGGCTGGTGGGTGGGGCCAACGTCCTGACTTTC.